This T cell receptor beta chain was sequenced for a study of blood T cell repertoires in COVID-19. Two negative PCRs, clearance, or symptom resolution were required of recovered Cohort 3 donors. Study processing details: From reference gene primer amplification, estimates of nucleated cell counts were derived. Libraries were prepared by immunoSEQ multiplex PCR; TCRdb keeps only in-frame clonotypes and omits some of them. For V, J and clone size, that table is used; D and trimming come from the DNA. The table includes fewer than 400,000 clones, 80% to 90% detected once. Germline lookup yields CDR1 SGHNT and CDR2 YENEEA. The CDR3 is made up of 13 amino acids. V shed 4 bases and J shed 7 bases, with 13 bases lying between them.

The sample comprised PBMCs or T cells enriched from blood (not recorded which). The source of this sequence is a man aged 25-45 years who had recovered from COVID-19. The chain carries TRBV11-3 and TRBJ1-2; possible D gene TRBD1, 6 bases. This CDR3 is CASSSRGQTGYTF. The CDR3 bases are TGTGCCAGCAGCTCTCGAGGACAGACTGGCTACACCTTC.